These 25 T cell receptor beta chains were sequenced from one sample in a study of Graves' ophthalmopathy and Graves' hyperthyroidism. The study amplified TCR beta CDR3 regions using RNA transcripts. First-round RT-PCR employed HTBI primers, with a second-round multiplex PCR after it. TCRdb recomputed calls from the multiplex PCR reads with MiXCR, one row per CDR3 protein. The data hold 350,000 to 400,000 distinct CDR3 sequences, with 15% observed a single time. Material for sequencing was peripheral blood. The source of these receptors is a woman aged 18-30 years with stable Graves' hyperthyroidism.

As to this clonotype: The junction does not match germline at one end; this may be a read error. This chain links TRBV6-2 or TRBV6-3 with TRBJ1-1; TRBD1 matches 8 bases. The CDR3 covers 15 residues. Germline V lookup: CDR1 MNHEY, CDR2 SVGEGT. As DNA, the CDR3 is TGTGCCAACAGGTCATACAGGGGGAAGAACACTGAAGCTTGCTTT. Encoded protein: CANRSYRGKNTEACF.

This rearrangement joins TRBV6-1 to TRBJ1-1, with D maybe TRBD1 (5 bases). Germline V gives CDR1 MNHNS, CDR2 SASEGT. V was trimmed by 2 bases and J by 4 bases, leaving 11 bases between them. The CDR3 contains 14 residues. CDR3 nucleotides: TGTGCCAGCAGTGAACAGGGTGGGAGCACTGAAGCTTTCTTT. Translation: CASSEQGGSTEAFF.

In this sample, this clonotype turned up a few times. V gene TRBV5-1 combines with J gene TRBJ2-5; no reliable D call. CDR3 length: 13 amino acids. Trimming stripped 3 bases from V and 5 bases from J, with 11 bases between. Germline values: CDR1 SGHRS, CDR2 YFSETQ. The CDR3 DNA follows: TGCGCCAGCAGCTCGACACTCCTGGAGACCCAGTACTTC. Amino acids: CASSSTLLETQYF. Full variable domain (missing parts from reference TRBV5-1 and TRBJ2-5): KAGVTQTPRYLIKTRGQQVTLSCSPISGHRSVSWYQQTPGQGLQFLFEYFSETQRNKGNFPGRFSGRQFSNSRSEMNVSTLELGDSALYLCASSSTLLETQYFGPGTRLLVL.

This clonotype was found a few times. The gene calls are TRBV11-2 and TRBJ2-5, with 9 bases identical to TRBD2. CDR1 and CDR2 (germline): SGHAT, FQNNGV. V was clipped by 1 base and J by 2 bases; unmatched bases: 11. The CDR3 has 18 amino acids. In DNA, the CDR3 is TGTGCCAGCAGCTTAGTGGGGACCGGGACTAGCAGACAAGAGACCCAGTACTTC. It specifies CASSLVGTGTSRQETQYF.

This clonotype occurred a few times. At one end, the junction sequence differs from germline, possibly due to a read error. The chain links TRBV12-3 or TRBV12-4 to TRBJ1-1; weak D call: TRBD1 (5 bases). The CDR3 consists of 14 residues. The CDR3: CASSHKGLKTEAFF. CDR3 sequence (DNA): TGTGCCAGCAGTCACAAGGGGTTGAAAACTGAAGCTTTCTTT.

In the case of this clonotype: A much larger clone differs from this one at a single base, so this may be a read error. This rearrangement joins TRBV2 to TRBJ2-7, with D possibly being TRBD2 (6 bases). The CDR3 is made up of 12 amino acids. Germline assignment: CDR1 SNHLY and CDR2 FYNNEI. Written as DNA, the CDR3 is TGTGCCAGCAGTGAGGAGGGATCCGAGCAGGACTTC. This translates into CASSEEGSEQDF.

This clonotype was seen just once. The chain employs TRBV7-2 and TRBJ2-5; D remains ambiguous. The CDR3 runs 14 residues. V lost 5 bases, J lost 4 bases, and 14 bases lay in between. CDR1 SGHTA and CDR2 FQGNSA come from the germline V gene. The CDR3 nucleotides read TGTGCCAGCAGCCCGTACAGACTTGTAGAGACCCAGTACTTC. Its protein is CASSPYRLVETQYF.

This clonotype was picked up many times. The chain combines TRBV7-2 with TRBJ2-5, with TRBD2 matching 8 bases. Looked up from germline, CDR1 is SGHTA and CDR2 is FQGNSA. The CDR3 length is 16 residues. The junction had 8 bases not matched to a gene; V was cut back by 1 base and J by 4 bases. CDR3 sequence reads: CASSLGRVAGGETQYF. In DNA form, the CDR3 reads TGTGCCAGCAGCTTAGGAAGGGTGGCGGGGGGAGAGACCCAGTACTTC.

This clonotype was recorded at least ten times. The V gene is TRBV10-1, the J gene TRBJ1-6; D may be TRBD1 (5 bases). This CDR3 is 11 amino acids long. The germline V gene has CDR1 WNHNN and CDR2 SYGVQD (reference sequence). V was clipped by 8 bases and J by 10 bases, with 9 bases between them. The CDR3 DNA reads TGCGCCAGCCCAAGGGACTCACCCCTCCACTTT. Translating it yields CASPRDSPLHF.

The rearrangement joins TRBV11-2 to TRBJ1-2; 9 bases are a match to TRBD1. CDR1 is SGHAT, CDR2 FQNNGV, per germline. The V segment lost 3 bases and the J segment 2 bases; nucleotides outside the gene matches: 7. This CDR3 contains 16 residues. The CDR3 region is CASSFPMTGGNYGYTF. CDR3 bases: TGTGCCAGCAGCTTTCCTATGACAGGGGGAAACTATGGCTACACCTTC. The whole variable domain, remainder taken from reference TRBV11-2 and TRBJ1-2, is EAGVAQSPRYKIIEKRQSVAFWCNPISGHATLYWYQQILGQGPKLLIQFQNNGVVDDSQLPKDRFSAERLKGVDSTLKIQPAKLEDSAVYLCASSFPMTGGNYGYTFGSGTRLTVV.

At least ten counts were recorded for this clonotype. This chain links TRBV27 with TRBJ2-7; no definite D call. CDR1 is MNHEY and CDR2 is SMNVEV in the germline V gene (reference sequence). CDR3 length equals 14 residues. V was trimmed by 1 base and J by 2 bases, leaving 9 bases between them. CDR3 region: CASSLYGQTYEQYF. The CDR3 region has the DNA TGTGCCAGCAGTTTATACGGCCAGACCTACGAGCAGTACTTC.

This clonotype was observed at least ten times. The CDR3 region has the DNA TGTGCCAGCAGCTTGACAGGGGGCAGGACCGGGGAGCTGTTTTTT. Translated: CASSLTGGRTGELFF. This sequence joins TRBV13 and TRBJ2-2, with 10 nucleotides matching TRBD1. J lost 5 bases, V lost 3 bases, and 3 bases had no gene match. The germline V gene encodes CDR1 PRHDT and CDR2 FYEKMQ (reference sequence). The CDR3 consists of 15 residues.

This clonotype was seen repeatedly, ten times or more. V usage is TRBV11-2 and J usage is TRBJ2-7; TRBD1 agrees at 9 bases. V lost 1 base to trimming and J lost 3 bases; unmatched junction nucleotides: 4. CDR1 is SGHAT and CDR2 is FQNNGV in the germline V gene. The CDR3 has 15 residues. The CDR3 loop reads CASSLAAGQGYEQYF. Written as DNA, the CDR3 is TGTGCCAGCAGCTTAGCAGCGGGACAGGGCTACGAGCAGTACTTC.

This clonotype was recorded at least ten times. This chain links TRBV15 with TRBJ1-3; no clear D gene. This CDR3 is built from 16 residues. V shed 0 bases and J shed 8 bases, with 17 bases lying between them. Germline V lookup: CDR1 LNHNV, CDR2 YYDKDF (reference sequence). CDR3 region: CATSREGRRSGDTIYF. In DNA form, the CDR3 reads TGTGCCACCAGCAGAGAAGGCAGAAGGTCGGGAGACACCATATATTTT.

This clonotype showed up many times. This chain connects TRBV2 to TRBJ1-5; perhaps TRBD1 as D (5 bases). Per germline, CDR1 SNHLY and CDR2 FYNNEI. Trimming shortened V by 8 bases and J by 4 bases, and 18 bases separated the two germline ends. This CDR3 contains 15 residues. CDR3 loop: CASGKGREGNQPQHF. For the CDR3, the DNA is TGTGCCAGCGGAAAGGGGAGGGAGGGAAATCAGCCCCAGCATTTT.

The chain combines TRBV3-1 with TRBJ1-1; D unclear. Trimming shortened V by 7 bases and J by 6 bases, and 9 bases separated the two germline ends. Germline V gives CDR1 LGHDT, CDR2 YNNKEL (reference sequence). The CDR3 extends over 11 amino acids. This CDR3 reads CASTYGAEAFF. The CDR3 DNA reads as TGTGCCAGCACCTACGGGGCTGAAGCTTTCTTT.

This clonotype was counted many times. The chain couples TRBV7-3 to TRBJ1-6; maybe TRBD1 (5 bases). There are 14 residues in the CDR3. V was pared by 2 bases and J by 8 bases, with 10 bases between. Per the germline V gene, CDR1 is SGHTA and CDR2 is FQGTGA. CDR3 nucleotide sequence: TGTGCCAGCAGCTTAGCAGGGTCGGATTCACCCCTCCACTTT. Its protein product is CASSLAGSDSPLHF. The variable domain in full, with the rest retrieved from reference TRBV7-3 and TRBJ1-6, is GAGVSQTPSNKVTEKGKYVELRCDPISGHTALYWYRQSLGQGPEFLIYFQGTGAADDSGLPNDRFFAVRPEGSVSTLKIQRTERGDSAVYLCASSLAGSDSPLHFGNGTRLTVT.

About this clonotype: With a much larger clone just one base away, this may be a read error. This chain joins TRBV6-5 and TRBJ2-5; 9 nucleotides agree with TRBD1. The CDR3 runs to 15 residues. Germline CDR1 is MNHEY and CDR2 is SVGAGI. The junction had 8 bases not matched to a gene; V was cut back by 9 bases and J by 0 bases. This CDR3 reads CARSNRGPYQETQYF. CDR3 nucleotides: TGTGCCAGGAGTAACAGGGGGCCTTACCAAGAGACCCAGTACTTC.

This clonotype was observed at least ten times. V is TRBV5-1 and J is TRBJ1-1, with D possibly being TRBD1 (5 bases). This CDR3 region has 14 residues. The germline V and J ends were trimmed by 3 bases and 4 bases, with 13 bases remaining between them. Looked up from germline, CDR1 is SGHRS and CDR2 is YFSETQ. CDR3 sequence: CASSSQGDGTEAFF. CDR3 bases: TGCGCCAGCAGCTCTCAGGGAGATGGCACTGAAGCTTTCTTT.

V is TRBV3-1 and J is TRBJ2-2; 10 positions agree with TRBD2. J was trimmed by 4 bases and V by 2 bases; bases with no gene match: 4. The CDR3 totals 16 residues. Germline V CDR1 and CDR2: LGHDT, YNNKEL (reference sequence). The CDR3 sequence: CASSQSSGGRTGELFF. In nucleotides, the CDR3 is TGTGCCAGCAGCCAATCTAGCGGGGGACGCACCGGGGAGCTGTTTTTT.

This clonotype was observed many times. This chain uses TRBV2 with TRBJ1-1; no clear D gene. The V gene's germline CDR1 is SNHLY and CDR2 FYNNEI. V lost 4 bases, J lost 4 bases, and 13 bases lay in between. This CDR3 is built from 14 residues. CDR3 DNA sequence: TGTGCCAGCAGTGGTGTCAGATCGGGCACTGAAGCTTTCTTT. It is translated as CASSGVRSGTEAFF. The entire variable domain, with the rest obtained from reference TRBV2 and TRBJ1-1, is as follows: EPEVTQTPSHQVTQMGQEVILRCVPISNHLYFYWYRQILGQKVEFLVSFYNNEISEKSEIFDDQFSVERPDGSNFTLKIRSTKLEDSAMYFCASSGVRSGTEAFFGQGTRLTVV.

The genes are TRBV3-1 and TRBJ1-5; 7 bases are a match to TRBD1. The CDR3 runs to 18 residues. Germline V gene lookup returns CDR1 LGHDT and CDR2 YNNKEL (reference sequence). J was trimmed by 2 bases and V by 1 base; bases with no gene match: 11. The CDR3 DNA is TGTGCCAGCAGCCAAGGGACAGGAGGGGTAGCACGCAATCAGCCCCAGCATTTT. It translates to CASSQGTGGVARNQPQHF.

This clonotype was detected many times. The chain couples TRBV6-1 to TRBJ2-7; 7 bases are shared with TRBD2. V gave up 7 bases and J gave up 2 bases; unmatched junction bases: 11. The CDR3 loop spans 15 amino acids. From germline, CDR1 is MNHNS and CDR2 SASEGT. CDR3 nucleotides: TGTGCCAGCACCTCATCCGGGACTACGACCTACGAGCAGTACTTC. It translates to CASTSSGTTTYEQYF.

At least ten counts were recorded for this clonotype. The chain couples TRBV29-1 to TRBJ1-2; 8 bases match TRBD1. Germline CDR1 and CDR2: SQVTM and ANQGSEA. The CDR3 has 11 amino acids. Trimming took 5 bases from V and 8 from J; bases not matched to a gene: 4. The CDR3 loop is CSVPDRGGYTF. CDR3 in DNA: TGCAGCGTTCCAGACAGGGGAGGCTACACCTTC.

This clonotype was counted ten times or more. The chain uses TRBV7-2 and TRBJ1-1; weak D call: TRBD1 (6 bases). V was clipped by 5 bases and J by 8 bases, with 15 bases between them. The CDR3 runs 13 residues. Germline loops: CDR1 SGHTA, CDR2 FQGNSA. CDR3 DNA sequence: TGTGCCAGCAGCCGAGCCGGGACACAAGAAGCTTTCTTT. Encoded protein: CASSRAGTQEAFF.